The clone carrying this TCR beta chain was detected a few times. Its antigen is unidentified. The sample comes from a study of graft-versus-host responses after intestinal transplantation. Across the whole study: In this cohort, recipients had multivisceral, liver-intestinal, or isolated intestinal transplants.

General study points: GvH clonotypes were identified within recipient marrow, with a subset emerging first in ileum or blood. Early after transplant, HvG clones declined as circulating GvH clones peaked. High graft-versus-host to host-versus-graft T cell clonal ratios marked allografts of patients with graft-donor macrochimerism.

The CDR3 spans 14 residues. CDR1 is SEHNR, CDR2 FQNEAQ, per germline (reference sequence). V dropped 2 bases and J dropped 5; count of bases not matched to a gene: 4. The protocol was immunoSEQ multiplex PCR, while the TCRdb copy is restricted to in-frame clones and leaves out a portion. The sample includes roughly 73,000 clones, over 75% of them seen just once. The receptor was isolated from a human donor who was the organ donor for an intestinal transplant. This rearrangement joins TRBV7-9 to TRBJ2-7, with 9 positions matching TRBD1. This specimen was unstimulated CD8+ T cells sorted from spleen or lymph node cells, taken before transplant. As DNA, the CDR3 is TGTGCCAGCAGCTTAACTGACAGGGGGGACGAGCAGTACTTC. This sequence encodes CASSLTDRGDEQYF.